Below, one T cell receptor beta chain is given with its context. The antigen is undetermined. These data come from a study of T cell clonotyping in hematopoietic cell transplantation. Findings and limits, study-wide: Few recipient clonotypes overlapped donors; over 95% were de novo at given depth.

Sequencing used immunoSEQ multiplex PCR; TCRdb keeps in-frame clones, though not all of them. The sample has more than 25,000 clones; over 65% are singletons. Time point defined: recipient sample about 28 days before transplant, after cytoreduction. Blood collection times were about day -28 and days 30, 100, 180 posttransplant. Germline V gene lookup returns CDR1 SNHLY and CDR2 FYNNEI. Trimming removed 5 bases from V and 8 bases from J; junction bases left unmatched: 9. The CDR3 extends over 14 amino acids. The gene calls are TRBV2 and TRBJ1-2; 9 bases match TRBD1. This sequence originates from a woman aged 25 to 45 with chronic myeloid leukemia. Some clones in this sample may be carry-over from other donors' samples. Sequenced material: peripheral blood mononuclear cells, taken before stem cell transplant. The DNA for the CDR3 is TGTGCCAGCAGTTGGGACAGGGAAAAAGGAGGCTACACCTTC. The encoded protein is CASSWDREKGGYTF.